The source of this T cell receptor beta chain is a study of T cell changes during pregnancy in multiple sclerosis. The CDR3 consists of 11 residues. V dropped 7 bases and J dropped 0 bases, with 6 bases sitting between them. The germline V gene encodes CDR1 DFQATT and CDR2 SNEGSKA (reference sequence). TCRdb keeps only in-frame clones here, not all; method: immunoSEQ multiplex PCR. The sample lists about 59,000 clones, just under 90% occurring once. This sequence originates from a human donor whose cells served as feeder cells for cultures in a pregnancy study. This rearrangement joins TRBV20-1 to TRBJ2-5; D is unclear. The sequenced sample was peripheral blood from another person, used as feeder cells. DNA of the CDR3: TGCAGTGGCCAGAACCAAGAGACCCAGTACTTC. Translation: CSGQNQETQYF.